The clone carrying this TCR beta chain appeared a few times. The junction shows a germline mismatch at one end, possibly a read error. This entry comes from a study of sequential checkpoint blockade in melanoma. Background on the study: Arm A got nivolumab then ipilimumab; arm B the reverse, 1:1. TCRbeta immunosequencing was performed on DNA from roughly 90 pretreatment melanoma tumor samples. Maintenance nivolumab came after either treatment sequence.

Treatment specified: randomized to nivolumab then ipilimumab (arm A) or the reverse (arm B). Data came from immunoSEQ multiplex PCR; TCRdb stores just in-frame clones and leaves some out. Of approximately 2,500 clones listed, more than 20% are singletons. Germline values: CDR1 MNHGY, CDR2 SAAAGT. The CDR3 contains 18 residues. The receptor was isolated from a human donor with melanoma. Sequencing used tumor tissue (inferred from file names), obtained from a patient given nivolumab and ipilimumab in sequence. The rearrangement joins TRBV6-8 to TRBJ2-3, with 10 bases that match TRBD2. CDR3 residues: CAISAAGGSSGSRDTQYF. The CDR3 nucleotides read TGTGCCATCAGTGCGGCAGGAGGGTCTAGCGGGAGTAGGGATACGCAGTATTTT.